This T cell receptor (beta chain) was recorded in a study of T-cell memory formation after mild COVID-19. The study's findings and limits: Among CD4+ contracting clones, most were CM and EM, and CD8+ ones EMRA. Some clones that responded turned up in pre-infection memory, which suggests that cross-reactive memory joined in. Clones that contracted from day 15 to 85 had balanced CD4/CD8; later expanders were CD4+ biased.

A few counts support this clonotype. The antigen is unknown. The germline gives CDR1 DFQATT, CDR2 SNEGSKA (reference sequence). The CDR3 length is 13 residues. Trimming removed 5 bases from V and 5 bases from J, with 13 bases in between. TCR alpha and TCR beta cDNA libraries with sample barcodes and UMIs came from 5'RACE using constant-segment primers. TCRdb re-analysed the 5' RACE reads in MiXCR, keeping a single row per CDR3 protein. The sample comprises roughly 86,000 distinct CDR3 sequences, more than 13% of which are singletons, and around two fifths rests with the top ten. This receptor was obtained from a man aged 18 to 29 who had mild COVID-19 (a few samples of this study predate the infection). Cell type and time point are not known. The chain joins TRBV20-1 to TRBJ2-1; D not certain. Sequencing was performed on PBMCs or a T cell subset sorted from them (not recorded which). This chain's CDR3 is CSAERTDNNEQFF. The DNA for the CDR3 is TGCAGTGCTGAAAGGACGGATAACAATGAGCAGTTCTTC.